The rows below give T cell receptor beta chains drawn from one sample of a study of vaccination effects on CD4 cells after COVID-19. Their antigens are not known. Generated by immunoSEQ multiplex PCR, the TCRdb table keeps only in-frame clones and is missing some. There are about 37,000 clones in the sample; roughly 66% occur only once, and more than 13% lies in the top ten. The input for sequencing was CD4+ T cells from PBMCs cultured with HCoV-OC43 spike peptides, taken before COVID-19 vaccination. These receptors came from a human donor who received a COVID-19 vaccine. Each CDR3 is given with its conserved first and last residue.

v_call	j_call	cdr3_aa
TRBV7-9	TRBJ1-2	CASSPWGGSIRGNYGYTF
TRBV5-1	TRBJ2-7	CASSTYPDTSYEQYF
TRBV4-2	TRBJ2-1	CASSQDSGGASEQFF
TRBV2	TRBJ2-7	CASSELGRLRGYEQYF
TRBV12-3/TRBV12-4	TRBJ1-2	CASIGIKSGGYTF
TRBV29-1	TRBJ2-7	CSAQGLAGGEQYF
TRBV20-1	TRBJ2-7	CSASKMRERGEQYF
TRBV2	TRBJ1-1	CASSGPGPATLMNTEAFF
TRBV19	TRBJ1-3	CASRRDRGVYTIYF
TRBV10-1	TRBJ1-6	CATKGSPLHF
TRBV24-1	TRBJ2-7	CATSASMGSSYEQYF
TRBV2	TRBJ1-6	CASSEGGGRISPLHF
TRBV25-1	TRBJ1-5	CASRPGTGDTGPQHF
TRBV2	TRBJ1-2	CASRMVGAGGYGYTF
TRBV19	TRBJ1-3	CATSPGLNSGNTIYF
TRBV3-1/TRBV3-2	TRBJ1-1	CASSLTGTDREAFF
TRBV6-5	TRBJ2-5	CASSYSFGGSMETQYF
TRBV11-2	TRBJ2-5	CASSFPPSETQYF
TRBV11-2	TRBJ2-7	CASSLSAGTGAAYEQYF
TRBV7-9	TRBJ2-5	CAYQGTSGATYQETQYF
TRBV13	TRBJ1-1	CASSSGRMGTEAFF
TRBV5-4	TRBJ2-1	CASSRGPNGYNEQFF
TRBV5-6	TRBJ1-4	CASSPDLSRKLFF
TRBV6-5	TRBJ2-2	CASKWDATGELFF
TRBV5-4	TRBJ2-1	CASSSYSGFLSSYNEQFF
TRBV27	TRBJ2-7	CASSYHSKVYEQYF
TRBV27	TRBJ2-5	CASREGQGARETQYF
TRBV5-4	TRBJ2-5	CASSLPAAETQYF
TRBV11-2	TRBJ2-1	CASSVRQGARNEQFF
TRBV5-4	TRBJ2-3	CASSLVQNPQYF
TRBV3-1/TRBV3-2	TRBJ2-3	CASRLGGVKTDTQYF
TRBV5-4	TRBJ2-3	CASRTGPGDTQYF
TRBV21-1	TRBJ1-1	CASNQGATEAFF
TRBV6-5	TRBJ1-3	CASRPRDGGNTIYF
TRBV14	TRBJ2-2	CASSQDMKNTGELFF
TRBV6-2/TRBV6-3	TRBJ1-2	CASSWTDYGYTF
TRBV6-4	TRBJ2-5	CASSSLGGEQETQYF
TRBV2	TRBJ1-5	CASSEFDRDNRPQHF
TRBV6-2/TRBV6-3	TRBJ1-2	CASSLPGSGSYGYTF
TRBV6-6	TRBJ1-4	CASRQSIDEKLFF
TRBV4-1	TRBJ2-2	CASTPFSGGPTTGELFF
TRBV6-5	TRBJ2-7	CASSTGSPPYEQYF
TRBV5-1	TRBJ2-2	CASSLEVDTGELFF
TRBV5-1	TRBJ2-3	CASSLGLAGKTPTDTQYF
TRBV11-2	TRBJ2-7	CACSVGYEQYF
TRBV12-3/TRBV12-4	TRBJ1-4	CASSSGQNEKLFF
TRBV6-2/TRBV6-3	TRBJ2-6	CASSPGGLGANVLTF
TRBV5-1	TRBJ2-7	CASSLESYSGEQYF
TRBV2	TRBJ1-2	CASSEALSIYGYTF
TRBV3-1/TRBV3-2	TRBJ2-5	CASSPRRLGREETQYF
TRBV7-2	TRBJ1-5	CATSRNSNQPQHF
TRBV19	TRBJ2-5	CASSESSETQYF
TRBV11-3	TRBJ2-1	CASSLEQGAYNEQFF
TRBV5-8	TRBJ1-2	CASSGGDRDSYGYTF
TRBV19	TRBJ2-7	CASSMASGRPSYEQYF
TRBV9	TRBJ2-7	CASSVAPSGRTYEQYF
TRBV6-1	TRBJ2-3	CASSEVPGVADTQYF
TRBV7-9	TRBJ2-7	CASSRRTSGRAYEQYF
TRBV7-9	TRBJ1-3	CASSPRDVENTIYF
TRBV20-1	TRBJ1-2	CSATDRGRDSYGYTF